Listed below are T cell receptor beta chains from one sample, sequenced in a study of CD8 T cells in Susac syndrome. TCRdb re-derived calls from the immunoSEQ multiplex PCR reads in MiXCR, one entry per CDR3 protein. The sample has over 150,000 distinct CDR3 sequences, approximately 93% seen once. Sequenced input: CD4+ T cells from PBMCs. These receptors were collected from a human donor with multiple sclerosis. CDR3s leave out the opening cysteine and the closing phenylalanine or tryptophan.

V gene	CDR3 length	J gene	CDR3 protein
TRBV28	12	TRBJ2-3	ASTTGTAADTQY
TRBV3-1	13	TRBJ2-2	ASSPTAGNTGELF
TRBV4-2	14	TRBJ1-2	ASSQDLGTGRYGYT
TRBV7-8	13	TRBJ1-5	ASSRDRGPNQPQH
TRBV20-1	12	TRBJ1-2	SALQPDSFYGYT
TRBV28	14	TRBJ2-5	ASSSLGSSKEETQY
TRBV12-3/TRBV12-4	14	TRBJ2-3	ASNLGLAGGTDTQY
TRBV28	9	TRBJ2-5	ASRARETQY
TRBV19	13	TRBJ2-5	ASSIGQGIQETQY
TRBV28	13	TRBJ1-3	ASSTFGGAGNTIY
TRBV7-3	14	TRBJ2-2	ASSSYGTANTGELF
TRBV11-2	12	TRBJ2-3	ASSPSWGGDTQY
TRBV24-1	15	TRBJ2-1	ATSDNSGVSSYNEQF
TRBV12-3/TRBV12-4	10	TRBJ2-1	ASSTPLNEQF
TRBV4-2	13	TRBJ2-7	ASSQGTGPSSEQY
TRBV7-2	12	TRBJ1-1	ASSRQRTNTEAF
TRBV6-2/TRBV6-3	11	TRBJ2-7	ASDSGISYEQY
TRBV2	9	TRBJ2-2	ASRDGGELF
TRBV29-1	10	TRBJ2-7	SVLGGAYEQY
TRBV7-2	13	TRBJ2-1	ASSQGGRTYNEQF
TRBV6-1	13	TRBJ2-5	ASSGTGIPGETQY
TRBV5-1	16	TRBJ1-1	ASSLAEWIQFMNTEAF
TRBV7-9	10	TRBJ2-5	ASSLTSGTQY
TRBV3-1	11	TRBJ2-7	ASSQRYAGEQY
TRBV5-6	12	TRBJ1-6	ASSRRGVDSPLH
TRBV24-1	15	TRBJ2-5	ATSDPSSSFGGETQY
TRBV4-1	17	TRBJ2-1	ASSQGDRGRPVGWNEQF
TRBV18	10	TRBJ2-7	ASSPETGASD
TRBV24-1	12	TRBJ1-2	ATSDYTGGRGYT
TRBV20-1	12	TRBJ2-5	SARVPGPQETQY
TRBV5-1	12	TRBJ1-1	ASGSSVGDTEAF
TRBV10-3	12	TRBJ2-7	AISLGDSSYEQY
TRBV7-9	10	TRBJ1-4	ASGLRAEKLF
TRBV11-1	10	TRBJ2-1	ASSLESNQQF
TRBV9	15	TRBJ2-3	ASSVIAGGPGTDTQY
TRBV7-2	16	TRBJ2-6	ASSPSGQILSGANVLT
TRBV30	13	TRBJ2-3	AWSLKGSAADTQY
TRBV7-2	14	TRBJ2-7	ASSPPLAGGSYEQY
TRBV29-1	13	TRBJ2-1	SALNSGGAFGEQF
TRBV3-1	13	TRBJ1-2	ASSQSQGVPYGYT
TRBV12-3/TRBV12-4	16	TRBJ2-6	ASSTSLAGVTGANVLT
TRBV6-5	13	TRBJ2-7	ASSRLWTSGLEQY
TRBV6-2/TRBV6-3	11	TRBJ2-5	ATSRDSQETQY
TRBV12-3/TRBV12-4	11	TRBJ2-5	ASSSGLGETQY
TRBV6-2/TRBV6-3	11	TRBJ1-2	ASSYGRNYGYT
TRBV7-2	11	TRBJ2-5	ASSLNRRETQY
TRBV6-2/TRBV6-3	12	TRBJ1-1	ASSLPNLNTEAF
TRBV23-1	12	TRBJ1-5	ASSPAPSGQPQH